Each of the 27 T cell receptor beta chains below was sequenced from the same sample in a study of cytomegalovirus exposure and HLA in healthy donors. TCRdb's copy holds only in-frame clones and misses some; the assay was immunoSEQ multiplex PCR. Of roughly 190,000 clones detected, about 84% appear once; the ten largest clones hold roughly 1.5%. The sequenced sample was PBMCs. Receptors originate from a woman under 30 in good health and CMV-seronegative.

V is TRBV15 and J is TRBJ2-3; D gene unclear. Trimming left V 9 bases short and J 3 bases short, with 13 bases between. The V gene's germline CDR1 is LNHNV and CDR2 YYDKDF (reference sequence). The CDR3 is made up of 13 amino acids. CDR3 protein: CATARKKTDTQYF. CDR3 nucleotides: TGTGCCACGGCCAGGAAAAAAACAGATACGCAGTATTTT.

This chain uses TRBV6-4 with TRBJ2-5; 9 nucleotides agree with TRBD2. Trimming took 1 base from V and 5 from J; bases not matched to a gene: 5. This CDR3 contains 15 residues. The V gene's germline CDR1 is MRHNA and CDR2 SNTAGT. The CDR3 spells CASSDYAGGQETQYF. CDR3 bases: TGTGCCAGCAGTGACTACGCGGGGGGGCAGGAGACCCAGTACTTC.

The CDR3 reads CASSLLSSTDTQYF. The CDR3 DNA follows: TGTGCCAGCAGCTTATTATCTAGCACAGATACGCAGTATTTT. The rearrangement joins TRBV7-7 to TRBJ2-3; D unresolved. The CDR3 loop spans 14 amino acids. Germline V CDR1 and CDR2: SSHAT, FNYEAQ (reference sequence). The V end was cut by 2 bases, the J end by 0 bases, with 6 bases between.

The chain joins TRBV10-3 to TRBJ2-5, with TRBD2 matching over 8 bases. Germline CDR1 reads ENHRY; CDR2 reads SYGVKD. Trimming cost V 5 bases and J 6 bases; bases outside gene matches: 5. The length of the CDR3 is 13 residues. CDR3 nucleotide sequence: TGTGCCATCAGTCCCGGGACTAGTAAGACCCAGTACTTC. The encoded protein is CAISPGTSKTQYF.

The chain joins TRBV28 to TRBJ2-5, with 12 positions matching TRBD2. The germline V gene has CDR1 MDHEN and CDR2 SYDVKM. The J segment lost 4 bases and the V segment lost 3 bases, leaving 12 bases of the junction unmatched. CDR3 length equals 18 residues. The CDR3 reads CASSFFRRTSGTRETQYF. CDR3 DNA: TGTGCCAGCAGTTTTTTCCGGAGGACTAGCGGGACGAGAGAGACCCAGTACTTC.

This clone has just one count. The rearrangement uses TRBV2 and TRBJ1-3; D might be TRBD1 (6 bases). CDR3 length: 15 amino acids. CDR1 and CDR2 from the germline V gene are SNHLY and FYNNEI. The germline V and J ends were trimmed by 6 bases and 6 bases, with 18 bases remaining between them. The CDR3 nucleotides are TGTGCCAGCAGCGATTGGGGGGGCACCTTAAACACCATATATTTT. It yields the protein CASSDWGGTLNTIYF.

The rearrangement links TRBV27 to TRBJ2-1, with 9 nucleotides matching TRBD1. This CDR3 has 16 residues. CDR1 is MNHEY and CDR2 is SMNVEV in the germline V gene (reference sequence). V lost 1 base, J lost 8 bases, and 9 bases stayed unmatched. CDR3 coding DNA: TGTGCCAGCAGTTTATGGGGACAGGGTTCCCGGGATGAGCAGTTCTTC. Translating it yields CASSLWGQGSRDEQFF.

V gene TRBV5-6 combines with J gene TRBJ1-1; weak D call: TRBD1 (5 bases). V lost 3 bases and J 2 bases, leaving 14 bases between the germline ends. CDR3 length equals 15 residues. Germline CDR1 and CDR2: SGHDT and YYEEEE. The CDR3 DNA sequence: TGTGCCAGCAGCTCACCCTGGGGCAGTAACACTGAAGCTTTCTTT. It yields the protein CASSSPWGSNTEAFF.

The chain employs TRBV11-2 and TRBJ1-4, with D maybe TRBD1 (5 bases). There are 18 residues in the CDR3. V lost 5 bases and J lost 1, with 20 bases in between. Germline V lookup: CDR1 SGHAT, CDR2 FQNNGV. DNA for the CDR3: TGTGCCAGCAGCCTACCTCTAGGAAGGGGTAGAACTAATGAAAAACTGTTTTTT. This encodes CASSLPLGRGRTNEKLFF.

V and J are TRBV27 and TRBJ2-1; TRBD2 aligns across 7 bases. The germline gives CDR1 MNHEY, CDR2 SMNVEV (reference sequence). V was clipped by 4 bases and J by 5 bases; unmatched bases: 14. The CDR3 is 17 amino acids. CDR3 nucleotides: TGTGCCAGCAGTTCTCCCCACGGCGGGAGCAAAAACAATGAGCAGTTCTTC. As protein: CASSSPHGGSKNNEQFF.

The CDR3 DNA follows: TGCGCCAGCAGCGGCGGACAGGGGGCAGTTGAAAAACTGTTTTTT. Amino acid sequence: CASSGGQGAVEKLFF. The chain has TRBV5-1 and TRBJ1-4; 11 bases map to TRBD1. Germline V gives CDR1 SGHRS, CDR2 YFSETQ. The CDR3 spans 15 residues. The V gene end was trimmed by 4 bases and the J gene end by 7 bases; junction bases not matched to a gene: 6.

V gene TRBV6-5 combines with J gene TRBJ2-1; TRBD2 might be the D (6 bases). The CDR3 is 11 residues long. V lost 6 bases and J 6 bases, leaving 6 bases between the germline ends. CDR1 and CDR2 (germline): MNHEY, SVGAGI. The CDR3 DNA sequence: TGTGCCAGCAGGACTAGCAATGAGCAGTTCTTC. Amino acid sequence: CASRTSNEQFF.

The chain uses TRBV27 and TRBJ2-1; 7 bases fit TRBD1. The germline CDR1 and CDR2 sequences are MNHEY and SMNVEV (reference sequence). V lost 5 bases and J lost 2; bases outside the gene matches: 12. The CDR3 is 17 residues long. The CDR3 DNA sequence: TGTGCCAGCAGTCCGATTGCTTCCGGGACAGCCTACAATGAGCAGTTCTTC. It translates to CASSPIASGTAYNEQFF.

The chain carries TRBV18 and TRBJ2-2; possibly TRBD1 for D (7 bases). CDR3 length equals 17 residues. Germline assignment: CDR1 KGHSH and CDR2 LQKENI. The germline V and J ends were trimmed by 2 bases and 0 bases, with 13 bases remaining between them. This chain's CDR3 is CASSPGGGPANTGELFF. CDR3 DNA: TGTGCCAGCTCACCAGGAGGGGGCCCCGCGAACACCGGGGAGCTGTTTTTT.

The V gene is TRBV5-6, the J gene TRBJ1-1; 12 nucleotides agree with TRBD1. V lost 2 bases to trimming and J lost 2 bases; unmatched junction nucleotides: 4. This CDR3 is built from 16 residues. Germline V CDR1 and CDR2: SGHDT, YYEEEE. CDR3 nucleotides: TGTGCCAGCAGCTTTGGGACAGGGGGCTACAACACTGAAGCTTTCTTT. This gives the protein CASSFGTGGYNTEAFF.

This clone was seen only once. The J gene is TRBJ1-2, the V gene TRBV6-1, with a possible D match to TRBD1 (6 bases). The length of the CDR3 is 18 residues. Trimming shortened V by 4 bases and J by 4 bases, and 25 bases separated the two germline ends. Germline V gene data show CDR1 as MNHNS and CDR2 as SASEGT. CDR3 residues: CASSGPTRQAVDVYGYTF. The CDR3 nucleotides read TGTGCCAGCAGTGGGCCTACAAGACAGGCAGTAGATGTCTATGGCTACACCTTC.

This chain uses TRBV6-5 with TRBJ2-3; D gene ambiguous. Germline CDR1 is MNHEY and CDR2 is SVGAGI. Between the trimmed V and J ends, which lost 6 bases and 2 bases, there was a span of 6 bases. The CDR3 contains 12 residues. CDR3: CASRASTDTQYF. The CDR3, as DNA: TGTGCCAGCAGAGCCTCCACAGATACGCAGTATTTT.

The V gene is TRBV5-1, the J gene TRBJ2-1; 14 bases line up with TRBD2. Germline lookup yields CDR1 SGHRS and CDR2 YFSETQ. The ends lost 6 bases at V and 13 bases at J; junction bases unmatched: 9. The CDR3 covers 14 residues. CDR3 loop: CASKAGTSGSRQFF. The DNA for the CDR3 is TGCGCCAGCAAAGCGGGGACTAGCGGGAGTAGACAGTTCTTC.

The chain has TRBV5-6 and TRBJ1-2; 8 bases map to TRBD1. The CDR3 is 14 amino acids. The junction had 10 bases not matched to a gene; V was cut back by 4 bases and J by 8 bases. CDR1 SGHDT and CDR2 YYEEEE come from the germline V gene. The CDR3 here is CASSTPGQDPGYTF. The CDR3 DNA reads TGTGCCAGCAGCACCCCGGGACAGGACCCCGGCTACACCTTC. The entire variable domain, with the rest obtained from reference TRBV5-6 and TRBJ1-2, is as follows: DAGVTQSPTHLIKTRGQQVTLRCSPKSGHDTVSWYQQALGQGPQFIFQYYEEEERQRGNFPDRFSGHQFPNYSSELNVNALLLGDSALYLCASSTPGQDPGYTFGSGTRLTVV.

This chain connects TRBV10-1 to TRBJ2-3; 9 nucleotides match TRBD2. Losses at the gene ends were 2 bases for V and 4 bases for J; bases not matched to a gene: 4. In germline, CDR1 is WNHNN, CDR2 SYGVQD (reference sequence). CDR3 length: 15 residues. CDR3 sequence (DNA): TGCGCCAGCAGTGAGCGTAGCGGGAGCCCAGATACGCAGTATTTT. The encoded protein is CASSERSGSPDTQYF.

The V and J genes are TRBV2 and TRBJ1-1; no reliable D call. The germline V and J ends were trimmed by 8 bases and 3 bases, with 16 bases remaining between them. This CDR3 comprises 14 residues. CDR1 is SNHLY, CDR2 FYNNEI, per germline. The CDR3 reads CASRSGRSDTEAFF. In nucleotides, the CDR3 is TGTGCCAGCCGTTCGGGGAGGTCGGACACTGAAGCTTTCTTT.

In nucleotides, the CDR3 is TGTGCCAGCAGCCAAGAATGGCGGGAGGGAAACACCATATATTTT. Encoded protein: CASSQEWREGNTIYF. The chain is built from TRBV4-2 and TRBJ1-3; D is uncertain. CDR3 size: 15 residues. The germline V gene encodes CDR1 LGHNA and CDR2 YNFKEQ. Trimming took off 0 bases at V and 4 bases at J, with 10 bases between the two ends.

The V call is TRBV19, the J call TRBJ2-7; tentative D call: TRBD1 (5 bases). Germline CDR1 and CDR2: LNHDA and SQIVND (reference sequence). Trimming cost V 4 bases and J 5 bases, with 18 bases left between them. This CDR3 is built from 15 residues. The CDR3 protein is CASSNLLQGGHEQYF. The CDR3 DNA reads as TGTGCCAGTAGTAATTTGTTGCAGGGCGGTCACGAGCAGTACTTC. Full variable domain (rest looked up from reference TRBV19 and TRBJ2-7): DGGITQSPKYLFRKEGQNVTLSCEQNLNHDAMYWYRQDPGQGLRLIYYSQIVNDFQKGDIAEGYSVSREKKESFPLTVTSAQKNPTAFYLCASSNLLQGGHEQYFGPGTRLTVT.

The V call is TRBV10-1, the J call TRBJ1-1; the match to TRBD1 covers 7 bases. The CDR3 covers 15 residues. Germline V gene sequence: CDR1 WNHNN, CDR2 SYGVQD (reference sequence). With 3 bases clipped from V and 1 base from J, the junction kept 5 bases outside the gene matches. CDR3 DNA: TGCGCCAGCAGTGATTCCCGGGACAGGAACACTGAAGCTTTCTTT. Its protein product is CASSDSRDRNTEAFF.

The chain employs TRBV6-5 and TRBJ1-1; tentatively, D is TRBD1 (6 bases). This CDR3 region has 13 residues. Trimming pared 4 bases from V and 9 bases from J, leaving 15 bases between. CDR1 and CDR2 from the germline V gene are MNHEY and SVGAGI. CDR3 residues: CASSFLGQQKAFF. The CDR3 DNA reads as TGTGCCAGCAGTTTTCTAGGACAGCAGAAAGCTTTCTTT.

V usage is TRBV19 and J usage is TRBJ2-7; D may be TRBD2 (6 bases). The germline V gene has CDR1 LNHDA and CDR2 SQIVND (reference sequence). The CDR3 contains 13 residues. Trimming cost V 10 bases and J 2 bases, with 15 bases left between them. CDR3 region: CAIGVAGTYEQYF. CDR3 DNA sequence: TGTGCCATTGGCGTGGCGGGGACCTACGAGCAGTACTTC.

The chain employs TRBV9 and TRBJ1-1; TRBD1 is a possible D gene (6 bases). Germline V gives CDR1 SGDLS, CDR2 YYNGEE. CDR3 size: 15 residues. The V end was cut by 2 bases, the J end by 4 bases, with 15 bases between. The CDR3, as DNA: TGTGCCAGCAGCGTTGAGGGGGGGGCCCTCACTGAAGCTTTCTTT. This encodes CASSVEGGALTEAFF.